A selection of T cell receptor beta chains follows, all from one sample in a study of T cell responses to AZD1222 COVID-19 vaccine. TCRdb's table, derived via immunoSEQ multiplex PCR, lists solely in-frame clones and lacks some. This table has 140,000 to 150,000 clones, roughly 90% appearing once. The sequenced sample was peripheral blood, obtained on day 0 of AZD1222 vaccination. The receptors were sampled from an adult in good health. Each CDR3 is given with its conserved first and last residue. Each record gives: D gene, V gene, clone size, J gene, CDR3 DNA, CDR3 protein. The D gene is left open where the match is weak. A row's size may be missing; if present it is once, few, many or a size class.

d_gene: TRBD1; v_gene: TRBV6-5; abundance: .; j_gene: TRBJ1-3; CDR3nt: TGTGCCAGCAGTTCCGGGACAGGCGGAAACACCATATATTTT; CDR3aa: CASSSGTGGNTIYF
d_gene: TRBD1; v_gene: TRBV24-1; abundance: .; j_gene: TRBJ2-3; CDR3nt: TGTGCCACCAGTGACCCCGGGACAGGGTGGAAAGATACGCAGTATTTT; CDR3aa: CATSDPGTGWKDTQYF
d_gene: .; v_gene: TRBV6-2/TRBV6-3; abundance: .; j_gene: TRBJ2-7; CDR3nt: TGTGCCAGCAGTTTCACAGTGAATTTCGACGAGCAGTACTTC; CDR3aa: CASSFTVNFDEQYF
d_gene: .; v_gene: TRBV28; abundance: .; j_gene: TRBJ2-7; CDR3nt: TGTGCCAGCAGTACCCCCGGGACGGGCTCCTACGAGCAGTACTTC; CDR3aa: CASSTPGTGSYEQYF
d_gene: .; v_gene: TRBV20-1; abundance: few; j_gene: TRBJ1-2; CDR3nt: TGCAGTGCTAGAGCAGGCGGGGGCTACACCTTC; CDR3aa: CSARAGGGYTF
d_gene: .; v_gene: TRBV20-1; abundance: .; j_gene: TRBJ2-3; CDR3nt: TGCAGTGCTACCCCTGGAGATACGCAGTATTTT; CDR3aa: CSATPGDTQYF
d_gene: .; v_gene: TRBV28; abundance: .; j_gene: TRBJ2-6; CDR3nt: TGTGCCAGCAGTTCGAACCGGCTCCTACTACGGACTGGGGCCAACGTCCTGACTTTC; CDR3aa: CASSSNRLLLRTGANVLTF
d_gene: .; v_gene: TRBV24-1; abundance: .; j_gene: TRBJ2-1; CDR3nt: TGTGCCACCGACCGGAGCTCCTACAATGAGCAGTTCTTC; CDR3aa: CATDRSSYNEQFF
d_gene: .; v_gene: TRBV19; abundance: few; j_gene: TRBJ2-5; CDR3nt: TGTGCCAGTAGTACAGGGTCAGAGACCCAGTACTTC; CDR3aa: CASSTGSETQYF
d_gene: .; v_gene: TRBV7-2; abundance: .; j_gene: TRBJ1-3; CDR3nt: TGTGCCAGCAGCCCGGGGGGAAACACCATATATTTT; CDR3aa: CASSPGGNTIYF
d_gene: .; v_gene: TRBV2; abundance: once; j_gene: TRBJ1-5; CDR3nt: TGTGCCAGCAAGACAGGTAATCAGCCCCAGCATTTT; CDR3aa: CASKTGNQPQHF
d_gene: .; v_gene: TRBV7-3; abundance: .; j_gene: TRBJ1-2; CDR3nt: TGTGCCAGCAGCCCTACTGGGAGGGACTATGGCTACACCTTC; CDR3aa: CASSPTGRDYGYTF
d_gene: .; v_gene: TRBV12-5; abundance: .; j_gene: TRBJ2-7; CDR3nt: TGTGCTAGTGGTTCCGTCATTGACGAGCAGTACTTC; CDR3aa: CASGSVIDEQYF
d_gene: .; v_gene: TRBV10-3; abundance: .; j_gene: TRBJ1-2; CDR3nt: TGTGCCATCAGTGAGCCCCTAGGACAGACACGGGACTATGGCTACACCTTC; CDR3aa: CAISEPLGQTRDYGYTF
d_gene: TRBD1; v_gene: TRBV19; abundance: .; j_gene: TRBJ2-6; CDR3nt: TGTGCCAGTAGTATTCCGCGGACAGGAGGAACCAACGTCCTGACTTTC; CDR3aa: CASSIPRTGGTNVLTF
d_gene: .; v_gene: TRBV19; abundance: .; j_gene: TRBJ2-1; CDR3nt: TGTGCCAGTAGTATGGGCCGGGCTCCTCCTCGCAATGAGCAGTTCTTC; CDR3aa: CASSMGRAPPRNEQFF
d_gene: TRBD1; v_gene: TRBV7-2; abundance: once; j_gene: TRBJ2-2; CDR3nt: TGTGCCAGCAGCCGGGACAGGGGCACCGGGGAGCTGTTTTTT; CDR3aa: CASSRDRGTGELFF
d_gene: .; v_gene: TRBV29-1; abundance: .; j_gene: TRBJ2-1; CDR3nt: TGCAGCGTTTTACGGGGGCAACCCTACAATGAGCAGTTCTTC; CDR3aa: CSVLRGQPYNEQFF
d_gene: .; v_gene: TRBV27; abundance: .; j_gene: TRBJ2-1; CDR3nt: TGTGCCAGCAGTTTAGTTTCGGTGCAAATCAATGAGCAGTTCTTC; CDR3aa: CASSLVSVQINEQFF
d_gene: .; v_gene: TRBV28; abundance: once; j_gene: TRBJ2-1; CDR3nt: TGTGCCAGCAGAAGCAGGACTTTCCTTAAGTTCTTC; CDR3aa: CASRSRTFLKFF
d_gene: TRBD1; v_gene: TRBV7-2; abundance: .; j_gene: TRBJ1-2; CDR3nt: TGTGCCAGCAGAAGACAGGGACACTATGGCTACACCTTC; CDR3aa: CASRRQGHYGYTF
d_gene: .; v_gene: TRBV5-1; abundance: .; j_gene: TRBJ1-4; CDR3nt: TGCGCCAGCAGCTTAGGAACGTATGAAAAACTGTTTTTT; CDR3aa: CASSLGTYEKLFF
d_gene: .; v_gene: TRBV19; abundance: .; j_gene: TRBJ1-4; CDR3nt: TGTGCCAGTACGAGGAGACGAAATGAAAAACTGTTTTTT; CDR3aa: CASTRRRNEKLFF
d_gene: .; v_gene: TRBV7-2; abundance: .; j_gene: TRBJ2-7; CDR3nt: TGTGCCAGCAGCTTAGGTCCTCGCGAGCAGTACTTC; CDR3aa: CASSLGPREQYF
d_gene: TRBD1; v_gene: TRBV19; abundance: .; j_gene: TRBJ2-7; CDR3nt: TGTGCCAGTAGCTATAGGGGACAGGGAGCCTACGAGCAGTACTTC; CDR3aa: CASSYRGQGAYEQYF
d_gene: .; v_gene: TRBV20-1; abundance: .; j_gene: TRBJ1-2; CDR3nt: TGCAGTGCTAGAGGGGGCATCCCCACCTTC; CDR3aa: CSARGGIPTF